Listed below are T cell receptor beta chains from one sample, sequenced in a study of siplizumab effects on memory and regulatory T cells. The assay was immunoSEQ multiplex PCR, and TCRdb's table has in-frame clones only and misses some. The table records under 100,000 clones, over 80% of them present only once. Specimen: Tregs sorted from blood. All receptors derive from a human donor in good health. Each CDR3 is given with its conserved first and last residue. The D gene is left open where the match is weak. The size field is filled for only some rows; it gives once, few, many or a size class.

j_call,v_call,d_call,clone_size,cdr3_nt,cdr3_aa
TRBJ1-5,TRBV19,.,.,TGTGCCAGTAGTATGAGGTTTAGGGGAGGGAATCAGCCCCAGCATTTT,CASSMRFRGGNQPQHF
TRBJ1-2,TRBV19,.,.,TGTGCCAGTAGTATTGAAGTTGGGCGCTACACCTTC,CASSIEVGRYTF
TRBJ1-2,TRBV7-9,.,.,TGTGCCAGCAGCTTAGGATATGCCGGGGGATCTGGCTACACCTTC,CASSLGYAGGSGYTF
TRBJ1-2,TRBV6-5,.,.,TGTGCCAGCAGTGACTATGGCTACACCTTC,CASSDYGYTF
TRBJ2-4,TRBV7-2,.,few,TGTGCCAGCAGCCGAGGGGGGTTAGGCAAAAACATTCAGTACTTC,CASSRGGLGKNIQYF
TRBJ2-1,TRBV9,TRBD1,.,TGTGCCAGCAGCGGACAGGGGTACAATGAGCAGTTCTTC,CASSGQGYNEQFF
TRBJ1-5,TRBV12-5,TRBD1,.,TGTGCTAGTGGTTTACCGGACAGGGGAAACAATCAGCCCCAGCATTTT,CASGLPDRGNNQPQHF
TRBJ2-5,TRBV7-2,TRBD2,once,TGTGCCAGCAGCTTAGTAAAGGGACTAGGGAAAGAGACCCAGTACTTC,CASSLVKGLGKETQYF
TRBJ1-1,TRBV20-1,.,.,TGCAGTGCGCCAGAGAACACTGAAGCTTTCTTT,CSAPENTEAFF
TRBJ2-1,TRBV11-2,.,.,TGTGCCAGCAGCCATGTAAGCTCCTACAATGAGCAGTTCTTC,CASSHVSSYNEQFF
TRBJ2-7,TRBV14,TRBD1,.,TGTGCCAGCAGCCAGCGCCCCAGGGGGCCCCTGGGGGAGCAGTACTTC,CASSQRPRGPLGEQYF
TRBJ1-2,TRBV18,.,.,TGTGCCAGCTCACCAGTTCCATGGGATGGCTACACCTTC,CASSPVPWDGYTF
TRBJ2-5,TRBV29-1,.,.,TGCAGCGTTAGTGGCCAGGGGGAGACCCAGTACTTC,CSVSGQGETQYF
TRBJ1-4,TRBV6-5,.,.,TGTGCCAGCAGTTCACAGGGCAGGAATGAAAAACTGTTTTTT,CASSSQGRNEKLFF
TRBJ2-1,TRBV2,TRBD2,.,TGTGCCAGCAGTGGTAGTAGCGGGGGGCGCGCCTACAATGAGCAGTTCTTC,CASSGSSGGRAYNEQFF
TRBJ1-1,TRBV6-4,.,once,TGTGCCAGCAGTGAAACGACAGAGTCCCAAGCTTTCTTT,CASSETTESQAFF
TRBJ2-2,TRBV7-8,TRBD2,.,TGTGCCAGCAGCTTAGCCGGCGGGGGTTCCACCGGGGAGCTGTTTTTT,CASSLAGGGSTGELFF
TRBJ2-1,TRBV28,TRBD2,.,TGTGCCAGCAGTTTAAATAGCGGGGGCACCAATGAGCAGTTCTTC,CASSLNSGGTNEQFF
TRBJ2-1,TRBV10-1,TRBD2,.,TGCGCCAGCAGTGATCCCCAAGCGGGAGCCCGCTACAATGAGCAGTTCTTC,CASSDPQAGARYNEQFF
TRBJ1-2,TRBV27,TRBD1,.,TGTGCCAGCAGTTACATGCGGAGGGACAGCCGCTTCGGATATGGCTACACCTTC,CASSYMRRDSRFGYGYTF
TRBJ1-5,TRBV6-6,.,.,TGTGCCTCGGAGAGAGTGGGCAATCAGCCCCAGCATTTT,CASERVGNQPQHF
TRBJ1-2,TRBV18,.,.,TGTGCCAGCTCACCAACGCTTGGGAGTTATGGCTACACCTTC,CASSPTLGSYGYTF
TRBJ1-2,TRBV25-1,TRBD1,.,TGTGCCAGCAGTGAATATAACAGGGGGGACTATGGCTACACCTTC,CASSEYNRGDYGYTF
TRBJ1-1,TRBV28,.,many,TGTGCCAGCAGGTTAGGGGATACTGAAGCTTTCTTT,CASRLGDTEAFF
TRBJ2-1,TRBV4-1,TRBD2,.,TGCGCCAGCAGCCGACTAGCGGGGGGGCTTGAGCAGTTCTTC,CASSRLAGGLEQFF
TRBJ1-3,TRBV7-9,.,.,TGTGCCAGCAGCTCAGGGGAAGGGGCTGGAAACACCATATATTTT,CASSSGEGAGNTIYF
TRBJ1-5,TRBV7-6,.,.,TGTGCCAGCAGCTCCCAGGTGGGCAGGGAACAGCCCCAGCATTTT,CASSSQVGREQPQHF
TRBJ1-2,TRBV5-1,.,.,TGCGCCAGCAGCACCGACAGCTATGGCTACACCTTC,CASSTDSYGYTF
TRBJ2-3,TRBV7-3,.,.,TGTGCCAGCAGTGTCACCGGGACTTTTAGCGATACGCAGTATTTT,CASSVTGTFSDTQYF
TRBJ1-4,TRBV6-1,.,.,TGTGCCAGCAGTGGCCTATACGTGGGTAGGTCCGAAAAACTGTTTTTT,CASSGLYVGRSEKLFF
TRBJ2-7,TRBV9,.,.,TGTGCCAGCAGCGTAGGGTGGACGGCCTCCTACGAGCAGTACTTC,CASSVGWTASYEQYF
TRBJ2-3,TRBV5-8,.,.,TGTGCCAGCAGCTTGGTGGGCAGGGGAACAGATACGCAGTATTTT,CASSLVGRGTDTQYF
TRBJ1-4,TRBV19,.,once,TGTGCCAGTAGTATACAGGGGACGGAAAATGAAAAACTGTTTTTT,CASSIQGTENEKLFF
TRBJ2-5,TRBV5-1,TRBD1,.,TGCGCCAGCAGCTTATCCGGGACAGGGGTAGAGACCCAGTACTTC,CASSLSGTGVETQYF
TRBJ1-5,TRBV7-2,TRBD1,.,TGTGCCAGCAGCTCAGAGGGCGGGACAGGGAGTCAGCCCCAGCATTTT,CASSSEGGTGSQPQHF
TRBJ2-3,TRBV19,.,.,TGTGCCAGTAGTCCCTGGGGTTCAGATACGCAGTATTTT,CASSPWGSDTQYF
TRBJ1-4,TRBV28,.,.,TGTGCCAGCAGTTTTCGCAGGGGCGGGGAAAAACTGTTTTTT,CASSFRRGGEKLFF
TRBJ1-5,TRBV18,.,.,TGTGCCAGCTCACCAGGGGTAGGCAACAATCAGCCCCAGCATTTT,CASSPGVGNNQPQHF
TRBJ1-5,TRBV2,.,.,TGTGCCAGCAGTGGGAGGACGGCGGCGGCTTATAGCAATCAGCCCCAGCATTTT,CASSGRTAAAYSNQPQHF
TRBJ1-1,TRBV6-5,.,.,TGTGCCAGCACTTCCAGGGAGATGAACACTGAAGCTTTCTTT,CASTSREMNTEAFF
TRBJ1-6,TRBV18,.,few,TGTGCCAGCTCACCACCGAACAGGTCGGATAATTCACCCCTCCACTTT,CASSPPNRSDNSPLHF